The next 9 T cell receptor beta chains were all read from a single sample in a study of blood T cell repertoires in COVID-19. TCRdb's table, derived via immunoSEQ multiplex PCR, lists solely in-frame clones and lacks some. The sample yields about 210,000 clones, about 91% seen once. What was sequenced was PBMCs or T cells enriched from blood (not recorded which). The source is a woman in her thirties or forties with acute COVID-19.

The chain links TRBV5-1 to TRBJ2-3; tentative D call: TRBD1 (6 bases). Germline V gene sequence: CDR1 SGHRS, CDR2 YFSETQ. V lost 4 bases, J lost 3 bases, and 12 bases lay in between. The CDR3 runs to 14 residues. The DNA of the CDR3 is TGCGCCAGCAGCCGAGGTACAGGGACAGATACGCAGTATTTT. It encodes CASSRGTGTDTQYF.

The rearrangement joins TRBV28 to TRBJ1-2; 8 bases are a match to TRBD1. The germline gives CDR1 MDHEN, CDR2 SYDVKM. Trimming took 4 bases from V and 4 from J; bases not matched to a gene: 2. The CDR3 sequence is 13 residues long. The CDR3 is CASSWTGIYGYTF. CDR3 sequence (DNA): TGTGCCAGCAGTTGGACAGGGATCTATGGCTACACCTTC.

In its sample, this clone was seen a few times. Here the CDR3 DNA reads TGTGCCATCAGACTAGCCCCAGATACGCAGTATTTT. Its protein product is CAIRLAPDTQYF. The rearrangement links TRBV10-3 to TRBJ2-3; D is possibly TRBD2 (6 bases). V gave up 6 bases and J gave up 4 bases, with 8 bases separating them. Germline V lookup: CDR1 ENHRY, CDR2 SYGVKD. This CDR3 spans 12 amino acids.

This sequence joins TRBV27 and TRBJ1-2; 7 bases align to TRBD1. The CDR3 length is 15 residues. V was pared by 2 bases and J by 4 bases, with 7 bases of the junction left unmatched. Germline V CDR1 and CDR2: MNHEY, SMNVEV (reference sequence). The CDR3 sequence is CASSLEGAGLYGYTF. In DNA, the CDR3 is TGTGCCAGCAGTTTAGAGGGGGCGGGGCTCTATGGCTACACCTTC.

This sequence joins TRBV16 and TRBJ1-1, with D hard to call. Germline V lookup: CDR1 KGHSY, CDR2 FQNENV. The CDR3 totals 13 residues. Trimming cost V 5 bases and J 1 base, with 8 bases left between them. This chain's CDR3 is CASSITRNTEAFF. For the CDR3, the DNA is TGTGCCAGCAGCATTACGCGGAACACTGAAGCTTTCTTT.

V and J are TRBV4-3 and TRBJ2-7; D remains unclear. V dropped 0 bases and J dropped 3 bases, with 3 bases sitting between them. The length of the CDR3 is 12 residues. CDR1 is LGHNA, CDR2 YSLEER, per germline. CDR3 coding DNA: TGCGCCAGCAGCCAAGACCGCTACGAGCAGTACGTC. Amino acids: CASSQDRYEQYV.

The chain employs TRBV9 and TRBJ1-3, with D perhaps TRBD1 (6 bases). Germline values: CDR1 SGDLS, CDR2 YYNGEE. The CDR3 sequence is 15 residues long. Trimming cost V 0 bases and J 2 bases, with 9 bases left between them. The CDR3 sequence is CASSVDRETGNTIYF. The CDR3 DNA reads TGTGCCAGCAGCGTAGACAGGGAAACTGGAAACACCATATATTTT.

V is TRBV29-1 and J is TRBJ2-1; 8 bases line up with TRBD2. J was trimmed by 6 bases and V by 1 base; bases with no gene match: 5. The CDR3 loop spans 14 amino acids. The germline V gene has CDR1 SQVTM and CDR2 ANQGSEA. The CDR3 protein is CSVEGRLALNEQFF. The CDR3 nucleotides read TGCAGCGTTGAAGGGAGACTAGCGCTCAATGAGCAGTTCTTC.

The rearrangement joins TRBV7-2 to TRBJ1-6; TRBD1 aligns across 9 bases. This CDR3 comprises 17 residues. V lost 0 bases and J lost 6; bases outside the gene matches: 6. Germline loops: CDR1 SGHTA, CDR2 FQGNSA. The CDR3 loop reads CASSLALGQGGNSPLHF. CDR3 nucleotide sequence: TGTGCCAGCAGCTTAGCGCTGGGACAGGGAGGTAATTCACCCCTCCACTTT. Full variable domain (missing parts from reference TRBV7-2 and TRBJ1-6): GAGVSQSPSNKVTEKGKDVELRCDPISGHTALYWYRQSLGQGLEFLIYFQGNSAPDKSGLPSDRFSAERTGGSVSTLTIQRTQQEDSAVYLCASSLALGQGGNSPLHFGNGTRLTVT.